The sequence of this T cell receptor beta chain was determined in a study of human T cells and chemical hapten exposure. Overall study context: Minor volume differences among pooled libraries chiefly drove per-sample TCR yield variation.

TCRdb re-derived calls from the RACE reads in MiXCR, one entry per CDR3 protein. The sample records nearly 350,000 distinct CDR3 sequences, about 7% being singletons. The CDR3 contains 17 residues. Germline V lookup: CDR1 PRHDT, CDR2 FYEKMQ (reference sequence). V lost 5 bases to trimming and J lost 6 bases; unmatched junction nucleotides: 12. Stated time point: patch test 1, 2 weeks after DPC sensitization. Treatment meaning: therapeutic diphenylcyclopropenone sensitization with weekly scalp DPC. Those who donated were patients with alopecia, 18 to 70 years of age, and suitable for DPC. This clonotype was detected only a few times.

This sequence originates from a woman in her late teens or twenties with alopecia areata. Some clones in this sample may be carry-over from other donors' samples. This chain joins TRBV13 and TRBJ2-3; TRBD2 agrees at 12 bases. The sequences come from whole blood, collected in connection with sensitization to the hapten diphenylcyclopropenone (DPC). The CDR3 is CASSTRLAGVDDDTQYF. The CDR3 region has the DNA TGTGCCAGCAGCACCCGACTAGCGGGGGTGGACGATGATACGCAGTATTTT.